A single count supports the clone carrying this T cell receptor (beta chain). Its antigen remains unknown. Trimming took 5 bases from V and 5 from J, leaving 16 bases between them. Germline CDR1 is DFQATT and CDR2 is SNEGSKA (reference sequence). There are 14 residues in the CDR3. The data belong to a study of post-analysis software for immune sequencing data. Study outcomes and limitations: A handful of TRBV segments appeared more often in patients than in controls, and TRBV5-6, TRBV5-1 and TRBV20-1 were among these.

Unique molecular identifiers featured in each of the TCR beta cDNA libraries. TCRdb ran MiXCR on the PCR reads and lists one entry per CDR3 protein. The data contain about 820,000 distinct CDR3 sequences, under 70% of them singletons. The clonotype was recovered from a girl aged 10 to 17 with multiple sclerosis. This rearrangement joins TRBV20-1 to TRBJ2-1, with no clear D. The source material was blood. The CDR3 loop is CSAPSRMVNNEQFF. The CDR3 nucleotides are TGCAGTGCTCCCTCGAGAATGGTCAACAATGAGCAGTTCTTC.